The present T cell receptor beta chain was sequenced within a study of PD-1 blockade in classical Hodgkin lymphoma. Looked up from germline, CDR1 is LGHNA and CDR2 is YSLEER. Between the trimmed V and J ends, which lost 0 bases and 1 base, there was a span of 13 bases. The CDR3 runs 18 residues. Time point described: cycle 4 day 1 (C4D1), after about 6 weeks of nivolumab. Every patient relapsed after autologous stem cell transplantation, and brentuximab vedotin exposure varied. Generated by immunoSEQ multiplex PCR, the TCRdb table keeps only in-frame clones and is missing some. The profile shows about 41,000 clones, 55% to 70% of them singletons.

The sample in question was peripheral blood mononuclear cells (PBMCs), obtained before the fourth cycle of nivolumab. V is TRBV4-3 and J is TRBJ2-6; D is perhaps TRBD1 or TRBD2 (6 bases each). The TCR originated in a human donor with classical Hodgkin lymphoma. The CDR3 region has the DNA TGCGCCAGCAGCCAAGATGGGGGGCTCGGATCTGGGGCCAACGTCCTGACTTTC. Translated: CASSQDGGLGSGANVLTF.